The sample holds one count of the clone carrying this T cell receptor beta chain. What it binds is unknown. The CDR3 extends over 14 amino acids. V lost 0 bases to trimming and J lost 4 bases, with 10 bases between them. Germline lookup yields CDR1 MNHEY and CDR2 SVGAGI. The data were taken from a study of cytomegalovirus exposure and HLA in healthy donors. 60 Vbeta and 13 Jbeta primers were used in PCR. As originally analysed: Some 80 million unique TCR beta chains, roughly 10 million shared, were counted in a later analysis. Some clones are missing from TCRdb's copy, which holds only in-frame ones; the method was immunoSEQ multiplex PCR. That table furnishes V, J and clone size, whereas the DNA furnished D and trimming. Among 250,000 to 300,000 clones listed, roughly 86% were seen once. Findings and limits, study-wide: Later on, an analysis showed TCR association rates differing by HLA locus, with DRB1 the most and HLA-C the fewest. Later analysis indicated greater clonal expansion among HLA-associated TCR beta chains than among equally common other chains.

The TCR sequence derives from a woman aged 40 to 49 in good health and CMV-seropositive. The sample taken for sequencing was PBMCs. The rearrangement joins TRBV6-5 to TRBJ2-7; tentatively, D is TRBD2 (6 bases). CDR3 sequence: CASSYSGGVYEQYF. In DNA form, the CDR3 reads TGTGCCAGCAGTTACTCTGGCGGGGTTTACGAGCAGTACTTC.